The text below deals with one T cell receptor (beta chain). Its antigen remains unknown. The data stem from a study of T cells in Graves' hyperthyroidism and ophthalmopathy. Uncontrolled infection, other autoimmune disease, pregnancy or lactation barred patients from enrollment. The study based diagnoses on clinical symptoms, serum thyroxine and TRAb, thyroid ultrasound and orbital computed tomography. Amplification of TCR beta CDR3 regions was performed using RNA transcripts as template. Initially, a first-round RT-PCR of the TCR CDR3 employed the HTBI primer set. TCRdb ran MiXCR on the multiplex PCR reads and lists one entry per CDR3 protein. The data contain around 690,000 distinct CDR3 sequences, 20% of them singletons. The germline gives CDR1 MGHRA, CDR2 YSYEKL. The CDR3 runs to 16 residues. The junction had 9 bases not matched to a gene; V was cut back by 2 bases and J by 5 bases. Study conclusions and caveats: Most clonotypes expanded in the thyroid (above 0.001) were also present in blood.

This receptor was obtained from a young man with Graves' ophthalmopathy. The rearrangement joins TRBV4-1 to TRBJ2-1; TRBD2 aligns across 7 bases. Sequencing was carried out using blood. CDR3 in amino acids: CASSQPGTGGNNEQFF. The CDR3 DNA reads TGCGCCAGCAGCCAACCCGGGACGGGGGGTAACAATGAGCAGTTCTTC.